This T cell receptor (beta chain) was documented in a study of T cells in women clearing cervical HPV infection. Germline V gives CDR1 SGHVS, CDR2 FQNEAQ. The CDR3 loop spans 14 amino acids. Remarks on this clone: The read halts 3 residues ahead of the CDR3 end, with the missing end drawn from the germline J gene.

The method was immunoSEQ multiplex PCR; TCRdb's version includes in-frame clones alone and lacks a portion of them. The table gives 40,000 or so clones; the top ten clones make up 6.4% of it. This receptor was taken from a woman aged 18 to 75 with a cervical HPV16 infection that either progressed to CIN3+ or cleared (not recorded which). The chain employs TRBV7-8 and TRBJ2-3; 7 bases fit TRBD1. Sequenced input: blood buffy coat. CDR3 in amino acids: CASNLQGVGETQYF. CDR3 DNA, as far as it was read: TGTGCCAGCAATCTTCAGGGGGTCGGAGAGACG.